The text below deals with one TCR beta chain. A second PCR of roughly 6 to 12 cycles used a sample-barcoded 5' primer and a J-beta primer mix. Via MiXCR, TCRdb re-called the 5' RACE reads, giving one row per CDR3 protein. Of about 580,000 distinct CDR3 sequences listed, roughly 43% are singletons. Germline CDR1 MGHDK, CDR2 SYGVNS. V was pared by 1 base and J by 5 bases, with 4 bases of the junction left unmatched. The CDR3 runs 15 residues. This sample is part of a study of blood T cells in healthy people across ages. This clonotype originated in a man older than 75 in good health. This chain connects TRBV25-1 to TRBJ2-4; 8 nucleotides match TRBD1. Sequenced sample: blood. The CDR3 reads CASSEWTGKENIQYF. As DNA, the CDR3 is TGTGCCAGCAGTGAATGGACAGGGAAGGAAAACATTCAGTACTTC.